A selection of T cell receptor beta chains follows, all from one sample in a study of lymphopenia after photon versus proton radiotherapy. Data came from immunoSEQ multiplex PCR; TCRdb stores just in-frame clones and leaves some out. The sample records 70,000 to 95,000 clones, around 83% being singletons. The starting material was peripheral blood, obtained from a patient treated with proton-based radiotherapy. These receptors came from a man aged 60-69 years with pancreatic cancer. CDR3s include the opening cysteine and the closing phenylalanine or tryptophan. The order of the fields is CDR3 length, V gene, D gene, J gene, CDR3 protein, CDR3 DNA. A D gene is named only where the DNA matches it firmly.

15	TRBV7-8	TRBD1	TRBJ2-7	CASSLVGTGNGEQYF	TGTGCCAGCAGCCTGGTGGGGACAGGGAACGGCGAGCAGTACTTC
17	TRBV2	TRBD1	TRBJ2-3	CASRAGQGAAGTDTQYF	TGTGCCAGCAGGGCGGGACAGGGGGCCGCTGGCACAGATACGCAGTATTTT
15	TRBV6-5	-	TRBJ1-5	CASSRTSLSNQPQHF	TGTGCCAGCAGTCGGACATCTCTTAGCAATCAGCCCCAGCATTTT
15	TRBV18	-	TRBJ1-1	CASSPRLGLNTEAFF	TGTGCCAGCTCACCTCGGTTGGGGTTGAACACTGAAGCTTTCTTT
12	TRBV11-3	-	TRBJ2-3	CASSLRTDTQYF	TGTGCCAGCAGCTTGAGAACAGATACGCAGTATTTT
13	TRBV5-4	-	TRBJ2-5	CASSFTGMGEQYF	TGTGCCAGCAGCTTCACAGGGATGGGGGAGCAGTACTTC
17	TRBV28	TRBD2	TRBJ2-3	CASSLLSSGVSMDTQYF	TGTGCCAGCAGTCTCCTTTCTAGCGGGGTCTCAATGGATACGCAGTATTTT
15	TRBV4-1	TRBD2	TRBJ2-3	CASSQVGLVRDTQYF	TGCGCCAGCAGCCAAGTGGGACTAGTCAGGGATACGCAGTATTTT
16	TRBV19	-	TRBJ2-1	CASSRGEQGWINEQFF	TGTGCCAGTAGTAGGGGAGAACAGGGATGGATCAATGAGCAGTTCTTC
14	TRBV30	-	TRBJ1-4	CAWSLLGGNEKLFF	TGTGCCTGGAGTCTCCTAGGGGGGAATGAAAAACTGTTTTTT
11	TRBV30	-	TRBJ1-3	CAWSSGNTIYF	TGTGCCTGGAGCAGTGGTAACACCATATATTTT
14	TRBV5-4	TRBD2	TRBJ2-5	CASSSRREGETQYF	TGTGCCAGCAGCTCCCGGCGGGAGGGAGAGACCCAGTACTTC
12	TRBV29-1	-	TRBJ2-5	CSVEGARETQYF	TGCAGCGTTGAAGGGGCGCGGGAGACCCAGTACTTC
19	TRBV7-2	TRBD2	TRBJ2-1	CASSSLGLAGGSSYNEQFF	TGTGCCAGCAGCTCCCTAGGACTAGCGGGAGGGAGCTCCTACAATGAGCAGTTCTTC
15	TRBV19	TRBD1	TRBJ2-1	CASSRDRSLHNEQFF	TGTGCCAGTAGTCGGGACAGGAGCCTACACAATGAGCAGTTCTTC